These 7 T cell receptor beta chains were all obtained from the same sample, sequenced in a study of T cells in Graves' hyperthyroidism and ophthalmopathy (dated by TCRdb to between 2017 and 2020). The library was prepared using multiplex PCR. The sequencing machine was an Illumina HiSeq 2000. TCR beta CDR3 regions were amplified from RNA transcripts. For the first round of RT-PCR on the TCR CDR3, the HTBI primer set was used together with the Qiagen OneStep RT-PCR kit. TCRdb trimmed the raw reads at Q25, called clones with MiXCR and kept productive beta chains. Duplicate CDR3 protein sequences are folded into a single record with the most common DNA and genes. The sample table records almost 350,000 distinct CDR3 sequences; about a sixth of these occur just once. The top ten clonotypes cover about 14% of the sample. The sample comprised blood. The receptors come from a woman aged 40 to 50 with Graves' ophthalmopathy.

This clonotype was seen many times. CDR3 in amino acids: CASRSGVNTEAFF. CDR3 bases: TGTGCCAGCAGATCAGGGGTAAACACTGAAGCTTTCTTT. This sequence joins TRBV12-3 or TRBV12-4 and TRBJ1-1, with D tentatively TRBD1 (6 bases). The CDR3 has 13 amino acids. Trimming stripped 6 bases from V and 2 bases from J, with 10 bases between.

This chain uses TRBV29-1 with TRBJ1-1; D is unclear. The CDR3 is 14 amino acids. Between the trimmed V and J ends, which lost 6 bases and 0 bases, there was a span of 14 bases. Per the germline V gene, CDR1 is SQVTM and CDR2 is ANQGSEA. The CDR3 is CSVRASSLNTEAFF. In DNA, the CDR3 is TGCAGCGTCCGGGCCTCGAGCTTGAACACTGAAGCTTTCTTT.

This chain connects TRBV20-1 to TRBJ2-7; 12 nucleotides align to TRBD2. CDR3 size: 15 residues. Germline V gene data show CDR1 as DFQATT and CDR2 as SNEGSKA (reference sequence). V was pared by 3 bases and J by 3 bases, with 6 bases of the junction left unmatched. The CDR3 bases are TGCAGTGCTAGGGAGACACTAGCGGGGGGCTACGAGCAGTACTTC. Translation: CSARETLAGGYEQYF.

This clonotype came up many times. This chain joins TRBV28 and TRBJ1-1; 7 positions match TRBD1. CDR1 and CDR2 from the germline V gene are MDHEN and SYDVKM. This CDR3 is built from 14 residues. V was clipped by 5 bases and J by 4 bases; unmatched bases: 7. CDR3 nucleotide sequence: TGTGCCAGCAGTGCTACAGGGGATGTCACTGAAGCTTTCTTT. This sequence encodes CASSATGDVTEAFF.

The V gene is TRBV12-5, the J gene TRBJ1-1; D not certain. The CDR3 spans 12 residues. Germline CDR1 and CDR2: LGHNT and FRNRAP. V was cut by 2 bases and J by 5 bases, with 6 bases left in between. This CDR3 reads CASGLRRTEAFF. CDR3 sequence (DNA): TGTGCTAGTGGTTTGCGACGGACTGAAGCTTTCTTT. The variable domain in full, completed from reference TRBV12-5 and TRBJ1-1, reads DARVTQTPRHKVTEMGQEVTMRCQPILGHNTVFWYRQTMMQGLELLAYFRNRAPLDDSGMPKDRFSAEMPDATLATLKIQPSEPRDSAVYFCASGLRRTEAFFGQGTRLTVV.

The count of this clonotype is one. Written as DNA, the CDR3 is TGCAGTGCATCTTATTTCGCGGGGGGGCACGAGACCCAGTACTTC. Its protein is CSASYFAGGHETQYF. The V call is TRBV20-1, the J call TRBJ2-5; TRBD2 matches at 9 bases. CDR3 length equals 15 residues. With V trimmed by 6 bases and J by 5 bases, 13 bases remained unmatched. CDR1 and CDR2 (germline): DFQATT, SNEGSKA (reference sequence).

This clonotype showed up many times. The chain combines TRBV7-2 with TRBJ1-1, with D unresolved. The germline gives CDR1 SGHTA, CDR2 FQGNSA. Trimming left V 1 base short and J 4 bases short, with 10 bases between. The CDR3 spans 14 residues. CDR3: CASSLVFLRTEAFF. DNA for the CDR3: TGTGCCAGCAGCTTAGTTTTTTTACGCACTGAAGCTTTCTTT.